This T cell receptor beta chain was identified in a study of regulatory T cells in long-lasting Graves disease (dated by TCRdb to about 2021). About the study as a whole: In the newly diagnosed Graves' disease group, patients had been taking antithyroid drugs for less than 3 months. A total of around 35 samples were covered by TCR sequencing, comprising approximately 13 persistent and some 20 newly diagnosed Graves' disease patients. Patients with persistent Graves' disease were compared with patients with newly diagnosed Graves' disease using TCR sequencing and RNA sequencing of peripheral blood. The study took place in China and was registered as a clinical trial. Beyond this particular receptor, the publication reports: Because the primary lesion, thyroid tissue, could not be accessed, the study looked at peripheral blood alone. Sequencing and analysis were restricted to the TCR beta chain. Lower TCR Shannon entropy and fewer highly expanded clones were observed in persistent Graves' disease patients than in newly diagnosed patients, which suggested clonal expansion. The authors noted that the small sample size was a limitation that may lower accuracy. More public clonotypes were shared among persistent patients (around 3,000) than among newly diagnosed patients (roughly 1,000). TRBV28, TRBJ1-2 and TRBJ2-5 were preferentially used in persistent disease, while TRBV20-1 and TRBJ2-1 were favored in newly diagnosed disease.

The germline V gene provides CDR1 LGHNA and CDR2 YSLEER. Trimming at the junction amounts to 0 bases on V and 5 bases on J, and the germline ends lie 14 bases apart. The CDR3 holds 16 amino acids from the cysteine to the phenylalanine. The CDR3 DNA has 48 bases and is translated from base 1. Libraries were constructed by multiplex PCR. The run used an Illumina HiSeq 4000. To build TCR beta libraries, CDR3 regions were amplified by Arm-PCR using iRepertoire HTBI primers. Before sequencing, the PCR products went through gel purification. Under the source paper's analysis protocol: Gene usage analysis of CDR3 amino acid clonotypes used the approximately 62 TRBV and more than 13 TRBJ segments found across samples. COPE and FqMerger were used to merge filtered high-quality paired reads into contigs. BLAST was used to align contigs to the IMGT TRBV, TRBD and TRBJ reference genes, and CDR3 was defined following IMGT. Highly expanded clones were defined as clonotypes with a frequency above 0.1%. Shannon entropy served as the measure of repertoire diversity, while the Gini coefficient captured V-J evenness. Public clonotypes were defined as clonotypes shared by more than one individual. TCRdb trimmed public reads at Q25 via fastp, called clones via MiXCR and kept in-frame beta chains. Each CDR3 protein appears once, grouped with its most common genes and DNA. The V and J calls come from TCRdb's annotation, not from the publication. The sample table contains approximately 460,000 distinct CDR3 sequences; only one count was recorded for roughly 15% of them. About 10% of the sample belongs to the ten largest clones.

This sample's time point label indicates: newly diagnosed GD, antithyroid drugs for less than 3 months. For both TCR sequencing and RNA sequencing, RNA was extracted from PBMCs using TRIzol. The diagnosis of Graves' disease was made according to American Thyroid Association guidelines. Patients for the study were recruited at an endocrinology department in Xi'an, China. Each patient gave approximately 10 milliliters of peripheral blood, collected in an EDTA anticoagulant tube. Ficoll Paque Plus density gradient separation was used to isolate PBMCs, and no further T cell sorting was done. An Agilent 2100 Bioanalyzer and agarose gel were used to check RNA quality, and a NanoDrop 2000 was used to measure RNA concentration. About this clonotype: Its antigen is not yet known. One base away there is no much larger clone; base qualities are not given.

These sequences were also reported in another study, on T cells in Graves' hyperthyroidism and ophthalmopathy. As the second paper documents: Graves' hyperthyroidism was defined as stable when no progression to ophthalmopathy occurred over 18 months of follow-up. Hyperthyroidism patients were newly diagnosed, with disease duration under 2 months, and aged 18 to 65 years. Patients with uncontrolled infections, other autoimmune diseases, pregnancy or lactation were excluded. Diagnoses relied on clinical symptoms, serum thyroxine and TRAb, thyroid ultrasound and orbital computed tomography. For the first round of RT-PCR on the TCR CDR3, the HTBI primer set was used together with the Qiagen OneStep RT-PCR kit. Most expanded thyroid clonotypes (frequency above 0.001) were also detected in blood, a finding suggesting that blood repertoires may reflect thyroid immune responses. Ophthalmopathy was separated from stable hyperthyroidism by a 13 V-J signature model, with approximately 89% sensitivity and 81% to 82% specificity obtained in cross-validation and 80%/75% obtained in testing. In validation, the model predicted progression to ophthalmopathy a median of around six months before onset, with about 67% sensitivity and about 72% specificity. TCR V-J signatures able to tell the groups apart were searched for in a discovery cohort of 100 patients, of whom about 40 had Graves' ophthalmopathy and some 60 had stable Graves' hyperthyroidism. Whether ophthalmopathy could be predicted prospectively was tested in an independent validation cohort made up of under 20 hyperthyroidism patients plus 17 patients who later progressed to ophthalmopathy. The 75 to 100 discovery patients were divided at random into training and test sets in a 7:3 ratio. In more than five Graves' hyperthyroidism patients, the study also compared T-cell repertoires from thyroid tissue with T-cell repertoires from blood. Once sampling was done, hyperthyroidism patients were given methimazole at a starting dose of 30 mg daily, whereas ophthalmopathy patients were given high-dose intravenous methylprednisolone. The libraries were constructed in a second round of multiplex PCR and then size-selected and purified. Libraries were sequenced paired-end with 100 bp reads on an Illumina HiSeq2000. SOAPnuke was used to process the raw data, throwing out any read that contained adapters or uncalled bases, had a mean Phred below 15, or lacked an exact constant-primer or identifier match. High-quality paired reads were merged with COPE v1.2.5, and unique nucleotide sequences were defined as clonotypes. MiTCR v1.1 was used to align clonotypes to the IMGT TRBV, TRBD and TRBJ reference segments. Only V-J combinations with frequency above 0.0001, covering about 99% of repertoires, were analysed. A TCS score was defined as the ratio between F50 (clonal expansion) and ExV (chaos), using BLOSUM62-based TCRdist between CDR3 peptides within each V-J. Welch's t-statistics and random forest reduced some 510 V-J features to about 12, which were used in a naive Bayes classifier (R e1071). Sample size was not statistically predetermined, and investigators were not blinded to group allocation. TCR Vbeta CDR3 sequencing of 120 to 150 peripheral blood samples (approximately 44 ophthalmopathy, some 75 hyperthyroidism and roughly 17 progressor patients) is reported in the paper.

The rearranged segments are TRBV4-3 and TRBJ1-5; a tentative D match to TRBD1 spans 6 bases. Here the sequenced sample was peripheral blood mononuclear cells (PBMCs), taken at new diagnosis, from a patient treated with antithyroid drugs. This sequence originates from a woman in her 30s with Graves disease. Donor details come from another sample of the same person, matched by shared clones. The CDR3 protein sequence reads: CASSQEIWDTYQPQHF. At the DNA level, the sequence is TGCGCCAGCAGCCAAGAAATCTGGGACACTTATCAGCCCCAGCATTTT.